The 27 T cell receptor beta chains below come from one sample, sequenced in a study of shared clonotypes between healthy human individuals. Produced via immunoSEQ multiplex PCR; TCRdb's table is partial and in-frame only. The table lists about 460,000 clones, 60% to 80% of them singletons. Sequencing was carried out using PBMCs. The receptors come from a woman between 35 and 50 years old in good health. Some clones in this sample may be carry-over from other donors' samples.

This clone was counted a few times. The chain uses TRBV7-8 and TRBJ2-4, with no clear D. The CDR3 is 12 residues long. CDR1 is SGHVS, CDR2 FQNEAQ, per germline. V lost 0 bases and J 6 bases, leaving 3 bases between the germline ends. CDR3 protein: CASSLASNIQYF. CDR3 nucleotides: TGTGCCAGCAGCTTAGCGTCAAACATTCAGTACTTC.

The V gene is TRBV11-3, the J gene TRBJ2-7; maybe TRBD1 (6 bases). Germline V gene data show CDR1 as SGHNT and CDR2 as YENEEA. This CDR3 contains 14 residues. Trimming cost V 1 base and J 3 bases, with 10 bases left between them. CDR3 DNA sequence: TGTGCCAGCAGCTTAGGACAGGAGAGCTACGAGCAGTACTTC. Protein sequence: CASSLGQESYEQYF.

The gene calls are TRBV5-1 and TRBJ2-2, with D uncertain. The CDR3 length is 15 residues. Trimming shortened V by 4 bases and J by 1 base, and 11 bases separated the two germline ends. Germline-derived CDR1 and CDR2 are SGHRS and YFSETQ. The CDR3 nucleotides read TGCGCCAGCAGCCCTGTTACGGGGAACACCGGGGAGCTGTTTTTT. Its protein is CASSPVTGNTGELFF. Drawing the rest from reference TRBV5-1 and TRBJ2-2, the complete variable domain is KAGVTQTPRYLIKTRGQQVTLSCSPISGHRSVSWYQQTPGQGLQFLFEYFSETQRNKGNFPGRFSGRQFSNSRSEMNVSTLELGDSALYLCASSPVTGNTGELFFGEGSRLTVL.

The rearrangement joins TRBV7-6 to TRBJ1-5; possibly TRBD1 for D (5 bases). CDR1 SGHVS and CDR2 FNYEAQ come from the germline V gene. The CDR3 runs to 14 residues. Trimming removed 1 base at V and 5 bases at J, with 9 bases between. DNA of the CDR3: TGTGCCAGCAGCTTAGGGCAGGGCGATCAGCCCCAGCATTTT. Translating it yields CASSLGQGDQPQHF.

The J gene is TRBJ2-1, the V gene TRBV28, with D uncertain. V dropped 3 bases and J dropped 10 bases, with 7 bases sitting between them. In germline, CDR1 is MDHEN, CDR2 SYDVKM. The CDR3 consists of 11 residues. CDR3 bases: TGTGCCAGCAGTTTTAATGGGGAGCAGTTCTTC. It codes for CASSFNGEQFF.

The chain couples TRBV11-3 to TRBJ2-2; D uncertain. CDR3 length: 13 residues. Deletions cut 1 base from V and 6 bases from J, with 6 bases between. Germline V lookup: CDR1 SGHNT, CDR2 YENEEA. Here the CDR3 DNA reads TGTGCCAGCAGCTTAGGCGGATCCGGGGAGCTGTTTTTT. Residues: CASSLGGSGELFF. Filled out from reference TRBV11-3 and TRBJ2-2, the complete variable domain reads EAGVVQSPRYKIIEKKQPVAFWCNPISGHNTLYWYLQNLGQGPELLIRYENEEAVDDSQLPKDRFSAERLKGVDSTLKIQPAELGDSAVYLCASSLGGSGELFFGEGSRLTVL.

As to this clone: A read error is likely here: a far larger clone is one base away. The rearrangement uses TRBV5-6 and TRBJ1-4; D gene uncertain. This CDR3 contains 14 residues. CDR1 is SGHDT, CDR2 YYEEEE, per germline. CDR3 in amino acids: CASSPSRPIEKLSF. Here the CDR3 DNA reads TGTGCCAGCAGCCCTAGCCGCCCGATCGAAAAACTGTCTTTT.

To note about this clone: This sequence is one base from a far larger clone and is likely a read error. In nucleotides, the CDR3 is TGTGCCAGCAGTGTGGTAGCGGGAGGAGTAAACATTCAGTACTTC. Protein sequence: CASSVVAGGVNIQYF. The chain links TRBV6-1 to TRBJ2-4; 10 bases match TRBD2. The junction had 6 bases not matched to a gene; V was cut back by 4 bases and J by 6 bases. Germline-derived CDR1 and CDR2 are MNHNS and SASEGT. CDR3 size: 15 residues.

This clone was detected a few times. The CDR3 reads CASRPLTNSYEQYF. The CDR3 region has the DNA TGTGCCAGCAGGCCTTTGACTAACTCCTACGAGCAGTACTTC. V usage is TRBV27 and J usage is TRBJ2-7; possibly TRBD2 for D (5 bases). Germline lookup yields CDR1 MNHEY and CDR2 SMNVEV (reference sequence). The germline V and J ends were trimmed by 6 bases and 0 bases, with 12 bases remaining between them. The CDR3 has 14 amino acids.

There are a few counts of this clone. The chain couples TRBV11-2 to TRBJ1-2, with 7 bases lining up with TRBD1. The CDR3 is made up of 14 amino acids. V was clipped by 0 bases and J by 6 bases; unmatched bases: 4. The germline V gene has CDR1 SGHAT and CDR2 FQNNGV. The CDR3 reads CASSLDVGGDGYTF. The CDR3 region has the DNA TGTGCCAGCAGCTTAGATGTAGGGGGCGATGGCTACACCTTC.

The chain uses TRBV28 and TRBJ1-4; 7 bases line up with TRBD1. The germline V gene has CDR1 MDHEN and CDR2 SYDVKM. V gave up 5 bases and J gave up 7 bases; unmatched junction bases: 16. The CDR3 spans 17 residues. The CDR3 region has the DNA TGTGCCAGCAGTGACGGGACAGTGGGGGTGTGGGGTGAAAAACTGTTTTTT. Encoded protein: CASSDGTVGVWGEKLFF.

The chain joins TRBV5-4 to TRBJ2-7, with D possibly matching TRBD2 (6 bases). Germline V gene lookup returns CDR1 SGHNT and CDR2 YYREEE (reference sequence). The V gene lost 4 bases and the J gene lost 1 base, with 12 bases spanning the gap. The CDR3 totals 14 residues. DNA of the CDR3: TGTGCCAGCAGCACGAGGGCGGGGTCCTACGAGCAGTACTTC. Amino acids: CASSTRAGSYEQYF. The whole variable domain, filled in from reference TRBV5-4 and TRBJ2-7, reads ETGVTQSPTHLIKTRGQQVTLRCSSQSGHNTVSWYQQALGQGPQFIFQYYREEENGRGNFPPRFSGLQFPNYSSELNVNALELDDSALYLCASSTRAGSYEQYFGPGTRLTVT.

This clone was counted between two and nine times. The chain links TRBV6-1 to TRBJ1-4, with TRBD1 matching 11 bases. Trimming cost V 4 bases and J 8 bases; bases outside gene matches: 3. The V gene's germline CDR1 is MNHNS and CDR2 SASEGT. The length of the CDR3 is 14 residues. The CDR3 protein is CASSGTGGWEKLFF. CDR3 coding DNA: TGTGCCAGCAGTGGGACAGGGGGCTGGGAAAAACTGTTTTTT.

This chain links TRBV19 with TRBJ1-4; 11 positions agree with TRBD1. The germline gives CDR1 LNHDA, CDR2 SQIVND (reference sequence). V lost 5 bases and J lost 3; bases outside the gene matches: 2. The CDR3 contains 15 residues. The CDR3 protein is CASSPGQGANEKLFF. CDR3 DNA sequence: TGTGCCAGTAGTCCGGGACAGGGGGCTAATGAAAAACTGTTTTTT.

This clone occurred once. It differs at one base from a far larger clone, so likely a read error. Other DNA sequences in the sample encode the same CDR3. This chain joins TRBV30 and TRBJ2-5; TRBD1 matches 9 bases. CDR1 GTSNPN and CDR2 SVGIG come from the germline V gene (reference sequence). The CDR3 runs 17 residues. The CDR3 bases are TGTGCCTGGAGTAAGGGACAGGGTTGGACAACTCAAGAGACTCAGTACTTC. It is translated as CAWSKGQGWTTQETQYF.

The chain recombines TRBV5-1 with TRBJ2-6, with D maybe TRBD1 (5 bases). This CDR3 is 16 amino acids long. Trimming removed 0 bases from V and 3 bases from J, with 10 bases in between. CDR1 is SGHRS and CDR2 is YFSETQ in the germline V gene. CDR3 in amino acids: CASSLEGAYGANVLTF. CDR3 DNA sequence: TGCGCCAGCAGCTTGGAAGGGGCGTATGGGGCCAACGTCCTGACTTTC.

As concerns this clone: Germline is not matched at one junction end, which may reflect a read error. The chain uses TRBV7-9 and TRBJ2-7; unclear D gene. Germline lookup yields CDR1 SEHNR and CDR2 FQNEAQ (reference sequence). The CDR3 spans 12 residues. CDR3 DNA: TGTGCCAGCAGCTTAGACCTGACCGGGTCCAAATTC. This translates into CASSLDLTGSKF.

The chain combines TRBV28 with TRBJ2-7; TRBD1 aligns across 7 bases. This CDR3 is 17 amino acids long. Trimming removed 6 bases from V and 0 bases from J; junction bases left unmatched: 14. Germline CDR1 and CDR2: MDHEN and SYDVKM. The CDR3 here is CASSPPVRGPLSYEQYF. Here the CDR3 DNA reads TGTGCCAGCAGCCCCCCGGTTAGGGGGCCCCTCTCCTACGAGCAGTACTTC.

This clone was seen repeatedly, ten times or more. The J gene is TRBJ2-5, the V gene TRBV2, with 7 bases fitting TRBD1. CDR3 size: 16 residues. CDR1 SNHLY and CDR2 FYNNEI come from the germline V gene. The V and J ends lost 6 bases and 5 bases, in that order; junction bases with no gene match: 15. The CDR3 DNA reads as TGTGCCAGCAGGGGAGCCTTACAGGGGTTAGTGGAGACCCAGTACTTC. This encodes CASRGALQGLVETQYF.

This clone was seen more than once but under ten times. V usage is TRBV5-6 and J usage is TRBJ2-7, with a tentative D call TRBD2 (6 bases). The CDR3 is 14 residues long. Germline values: CDR1 SGHDT, CDR2 YYEEEE. V gave up 0 bases and J gave up 6 bases, with 13 bases separating them. CDR3 loop: CASSLEAGSGEQYF. CDR3 bases: TGTGCCAGCAGCTTGGAAGCCGGGAGTGGCGAGCAGTACTTC.

The chain is built from TRBV7-9 and TRBJ2-1; TRBD2 matches 14 bases. This CDR3 has 17 amino acids. The V gene's germline CDR1 is SEHNR and CDR2 FQNEAQ (reference sequence). The trim removed 1 base at V and 9 bases at J, leaving 8 bases unmatched. CDR3 nucleotides: TGTGCCAGCAGCTTAGGAGAGGGACTAGCGGGAGTTGGTGAGCAGTTCTTC. It translates to CASSLGEGLAGVGEQFF.

The J gene is TRBJ1-5, the V gene TRBV19; D is perhaps TRBD1 (5 bases). Germline CDR1 and CDR2: LNHDA and SQIVND (reference sequence). The CDR3 runs to 14 residues. Between the trimmed V and J ends, which lost 4 bases and 5 bases, there was a span of 12 bases. CDR3 nucleotides: TGTGCCAGTAGTAGGGGGGGGACCTATCAGCCCCAGCATTTT. Translated, it gives CASSRGGTYQPQHF. The full variable domain, rest sourced from reference TRBV19 and TRBJ1-5, is DGGITQSPKYLFRKEGQNVTLSCEQNLNHDAMYWYRQDPGQGLRLIYYSQIVNDFQKGDIAEGYSVSREKKESFPLTVTSAQKNPTAFYLCASSRGGTYQPQHFGDGTRLSIL.

In the case of this clone: A much more abundant neighbour one base away suggests this may be a read error. The chain has TRBV4-1 and TRBJ2-1; the D gene is possibly TRBD2 (7 bases). This CDR3 has 19 amino acids. From germline, CDR1 is MGHRA and CDR2 YSYEKL. CDR3 DNA sequence: TGCGCCAGCAGCCTTTCCCTCGGACTAGGGGGGAGGACCTACAATGAGCGGTTCTTC. Its translation: CASSLSLGLGGRTYNERFF.

The chain links TRBV6-5 to TRBJ2-1, with 7 bases fitting TRBD2. J lost 3 bases, V lost 4 bases, and 9 bases had no gene match. The CDR3 spans 16 residues. Germline V lookup: CDR1 MNHEY, CDR2 SVGAGI. CDR3 loop: CASSSGGGGGYNEQFF. For the CDR3, the DNA is TGTGCCAGCAGTTCTGGTGGGGGGGGAGGCTACAATGAGCAGTTCTTC.

Turning to this clone: Different DNA sequences within this sample yield the same CDR3. The rearrangement links TRBV6-1 to TRBJ1-1, with D uncertain. Trimming stripped 8 bases from V and 1 base from J, with 11 bases between. The CDR3 is 13 residues long. CDR1 is MNHNS and CDR2 is SASEGT in the germline V gene. CDR3 sequence (DNA): TGTGCCAGCTCTGCACAGCCGAACACTGAAGCTTTCTTT. It is translated as CASSAQPNTEAFF.

This clone was observed a handful of times. V is TRBV19 and J is TRBJ2-1; tentative D call: TRBD2 (5 bases). This CDR3 has 13 amino acids. Trimming pared 1 base from V and 6 bases from J, leaving 7 bases between. Germline V gene lookup returns CDR1 LNHDA and CDR2 SQIVND (reference sequence). In DNA, the CDR3 is TGTGCCAGTAGTATAGGAGCGGCCAATGAGCAGTTCTTC. Translated, it gives CASSIGAANEQFF.

Only one count was recorded for this clone. V and J are TRBV2 and TRBJ2-7, with D uncertain. Germline V CDR1 and CDR2: SNHLY, FYNNEI. The V and J ends lost 5 bases and 2 bases respectively, with 22 bases between them. This CDR3 has 17 residues. CDR3 DNA: TGTGCCAGCAGTCCCGGACCTTTCATAATACGCACCTACGAGCAGTACTTC. It translates to CASSPGPFIIRTYEQYF.